This passage covers 13 T cell receptor beta chains from one sample sequenced in a study of shared clonotypes between healthy human individuals. The protocol was immunoSEQ multiplex PCR, while the TCRdb copy is restricted to in-frame clones and leaves out a portion. The sample holds some 530,000 clones, approximately 78% seen once. Sequencing was carried out using PBMCs. These receptors were obtained from a woman aged 40 to 50 in good health. Some clones in this sample may be carry-over from other donors' samples.

The rearrangement joins TRBV11-2 to TRBJ2-7; 10 nucleotides agree with TRBD2. Germline trimming cut 6 bases from V and 7 bases from J; bases unmatched to any gene: 12. Germline V gene sequence: CDR1 SGHAT, CDR2 FQNNGV. This CDR3 has 15 amino acids. The CDR3 is CASRNLAGARGEQYF. The CDR3 DNA sequence: TGTGCCAGCAGAAACCTAGCGGGAGCTCGGGGTGAGCAGTACTTC. The entire variable domain, with the rest obtained from reference TRBV11-2 and TRBJ2-7, is as follows: EAGVAQSPRYKIIEKRQSVAFWCNPISGHATLYWYQQILGQGPKLLIQFQNNGVVDDSQLPKDRFSAERLKGVDSTLKIQPAKLEDSAVYLCASRNLAGARGEQYFGPGTRLTVT.

The chain has TRBV14 and TRBJ2-5, with D hard to call. Germline V lookup: CDR1 SGHDN, CDR2 FVKESK. This CDR3 has 13 residues. V was pared by 2 bases and J by 2 bases, with 6 bases between. DNA for the CDR3: TGTGCCAGCAGCCAAAACCTGCAAGAGACCCAGTACTTC. It codes for CASSQNLQETQYF.

This clone showed up many times. The chain is built from TRBV18 and TRBJ2-3, with 7 bases matching TRBD2. CDR1 and CDR2 from the germline V gene are KGHSH and LQKENI. The J segment lost 2 bases and the V segment lost 6 bases, leaving 11 bases of the junction unmatched. This CDR3 is 16 amino acids long. In DNA, the CDR3 is TGTGCCAGCTCTTCCAGAGGCGGGAGCACCACAGATACGCAGTATTTT. Translated: CASSSRGGSTTDTQYF. The full variable domain, in which reference TRBV18 and TRBJ2-3 provide the parts outside the CDR3, is NAGVMQNPRHLVRRRGQEARLRCSPMKGHSHVYWYRQLPEEGLKFMVYLQKENIIDESGMPKERFSAEFPKEGPSILRIQQVVRGDSAAYFCASSSRGGSTTDTQYFGPGTRLTVL.

This rearrangement joins TRBV4-1 to TRBJ1-2; TRBD1 is a possible D gene (5 bases). CDR1 is MGHRA, CDR2 YSYEKL, per germline. With 4 bases removed from V and 5 bases from J, the gap between germline ends came to 11 bases. This CDR3 spans 13 amino acids. The CDR3 nucleotides read TGCGCCAGCAGCCCGATTGGGGGTTATGGCTACACCTTC. Its translation: CASSPIGGYGYTF.

The V and J genes are TRBV5-1 and TRBJ2-1; 8 nucleotides agree with TRBD2. Germline V gene sequence: CDR1 SGHRS, CDR2 YFSETQ. The CDR3 covers 16 residues. Trimming took 0 bases from V and 9 from J; bases not matched to a gene: 11. CDR3 DNA sequence: TGCGCCAGCAGCTTGGTGGCGGGAGGCTTGAGGTTTGAGCAGTTCTTC. Amino acid sequence: CASSLVAGGLRFEQFF.

The rearrangement joins TRBV6-4 to TRBJ2-3, with 8 nucleotides matching TRBD2. The CDR3 is 15 residues long. Germline V lookup: CDR1 MRHNA, CDR2 SNTAGT. V lost 0 bases to trimming and J lost 5 bases; unmatched junction nucleotides: 4. The CDR3 DNA reads as TGTGCCAGCAGTGACTCGGGGGCGGGAGGAGATACGCAGTATTTT. Amino acid sequence: CASSDSGAGGDTQYF.

This chain connects TRBV5-1 to TRBJ2-1; D may be TRBD1 (6 bases). CDR3 length: 12 residues. Trimming removed 2 bases at V and 10 bases at J, with 10 bases between. Germline V gives CDR1 SGHRS, CDR2 YFSETQ. The CDR3 bases are TGCGCCAGCAGCTTTGTTGACAGGGAGCAGTTCTTC. Translated: CASSFVDREQFF.

Remarks on this clone: Other DNA sequences within the sample encode an identical CDR3. J is TRBJ1-1 and V is TRBV28, with D possibly being TRBD1 (6 bases). The CDR3 totals 14 residues. Deletions cut 6 bases from V and 0 bases from J, with 11 bases between. CDR1 and CDR2 from the germline V gene are MDHEN and SYDVKM. DNA of the CDR3: TGTGCCAGCAGCCGCGGGGGGCTGAACACTGAAGCTTTCTTT. Amino acids: CASSRGGLNTEAFF.

The chain joins TRBV15 to TRBJ2-1; no clear D. This CDR3 spans 13 amino acids. Deletions cut 2 bases from V and 6 bases from J, with 8 bases between. Germline CDR1 reads LNHNV; CDR2 reads YYDKDF (reference sequence). CDR3 DNA sequence: TGTGCCACCAGCAGACACCCGGGCAATGAGCAGTTCTTC. This codes for CATSRHPGNEQFF.

This clone was counted between two and nine times. The chain carries TRBV30 and TRBJ1-4; D is unresolved. Between the trimmed V and J ends, which lost 2 bases and 8 bases, there was a span of 9 bases. Germline V gene sequence: CDR1 GTSNPN, CDR2 SVGIG (reference sequence). CDR3 length equals 12 residues. The CDR3 sequence: CAWSSTPEKLFF. In nucleotides, the CDR3 is TGTGCCTGGAGTAGCACCCCAGAAAAACTGTTTTTT.

V gene TRBV6-5 combines with J gene TRBJ2-7, with D possibly being TRBD1 (6 bases). The CDR3 is 13 residues long. Germline values: CDR1 MNHEY, CDR2 SVGAGI. V was cut by 4 bases and J by 5 bases, with 12 bases left in between. CDR3 sequence: CASSWQGPHEQYF. CDR3 DNA: TGTGCCAGCAGTTGGCAGGGGCCCCACGAGCAGTACTTC.

J is TRBJ1-5 and V is TRBV4-2, with a weak D call TRBD1 (5 bases). V gave up 0 bases and J gave up 8 bases, with 8 bases separating them. The CDR3 length is 13 residues. Germline V gene lookup returns CDR1 LGHNA and CDR2 YNFKEQ. In DNA form, the CDR3 reads TGTGCCAGCAGCCAAGACAGGGCAAAGCCCCAGCATTTT. Translation gives CASSQDRAKPQHF.

The rearrangement links TRBV7-2 to TRBJ1-3, with 9 nucleotides matching TRBD1. Germline V gives CDR1 SGHTA, CDR2 FQGNSA. V dropped 1 base and J dropped 7; count of bases not matched to a gene: 5. The CDR3 loop spans 15 amino acids. As DNA, the CDR3 is TGTGCCAGCAGCTTAGAAGGGACAGGGAGCAACACCATATATTTT. Translation gives CASSLEGTGSNTIYF.